This T cell receptor (beta chain) was identified in a study of Ad26.COV2.S vaccination and SARS-CoV-2 variants. Treatment here: 15 to 20 received Ad26.COV2.S at low or high dose, single or two shots; several received placebo; per-sample allocation not given. On day 63 after the first injection, vaccine and placebo recipients gave samples. Germline CDR1 reads DFQATT; CDR2 reads SNEGSKA (reference sequence). With 3 bases removed from V and 0 bases from J, the gap between germline ends came to 8 bases. The CDR3 length is 13 residues. The repertoire was sequenced with immunoSEQ multiplex PCR; TCRdb's copy has only in-frame clones and lacks some. Of hundreds of thousands of clones listed, around 90% were seen once; the top ten hold 10% to 15%.

The sequences come from peripheral blood, collected in a trial of Ad26.COV2.S vaccine versus placebo. The receptor was derived from a person aged 18 to 59 who received the Ad26.COV2.S COVID-19 vaccine or a placebo. The chain links TRBV20-1 to TRBJ2-5; D is unclear. CDR3 sequence reads: CSASRSYQETQYF. In nucleotides, the CDR3 is TGCAGTGCTAGTCGCTCTTACCAAGAGACCCAGTACTTC.